This T cell receptor beta chain appears in the sequencing data of a study of molecular identifiers for immune sequencing clone quantification. General observations from the study: Same-barcode identical TCR molecules could make highly expanded clones look smaller than they are.

One entry per CDR3 protein results from TCRdb running MiXCR on the PCR reads. The repertoire consists of roughly 630,000 distinct CDR3 sequences, with over 25% occurring once and the leading ten covering about 0.8%. This clonotype has at least ten counts. Its antigen is currently unknown. Researchers sorted naive CD8 T cells as cells that were CD8+CD4-CCR7+CD45RA+. The CDR3 is 13 amino acids. V gave up 3 bases and J gave up 4 bases, with 9 bases separating them. Germline CDR1 is SGHRS and CDR2 is YFSETQ. This clonotype was sampled from a human donor in good health. Some libraries in this study had Jurkat cell RNA spiked in. Source material: naive CD8+ T cells from blood, with Jurkat cell RNA spiked in. This sample's subset: FACS-sorted CD8+CD4-CCR7+CD45RA+ naive T cells. J is TRBJ2-3 and V is TRBV5-1, with D possibly matching TRBD1 (5 bases). This CDR3 reads CASSWVGPDTQYF. The CDR3 DNA sequence: TGCGCCAGCAGCTGGGTGGGGCCAGATACGCAGTATTTT.